This T cell receptor (beta chain) is from a study of CD8+ T cells in alopecia areata. For the study at large: After 6 to 18 months of tofacitinib, follow-up continued 6 months off drug.

V lost 2 bases, J lost 9 bases, and 4 bases stayed unmatched. The germline V gene has CDR1 MGHDK and CDR2 SYGVNS. The CDR3 loop spans 14 amino acids. For this clone: Its antigen is unidentified.

Study-wide findings and caveats: Persistence of many expanded lesional clones was seen in scalp and blood during tofacitinib.

cDNA prepared by RNA extraction and subsequent reverse transcription served as the template for sequencing. Profiling relied on immunoSEQ multiplex PCR, and the TCRdb table lists in-frame clones only, not all of them. This table holds approximately 130,000 clones, approximately 57% found once. Specified treatment: oral pan-JAK inhibitor, 5-10 mg twice daily. The chain couples TRBV25-1 to TRBJ1-6, with 7 bases matching TRBD1. This clonotype originated in a human donor with alopecia areata. Here the sequenced sample was CD4+ T cells sorted from blood, taken at week 4, from a patient treated with tofacitinib. CDR3 loop: CASSEPSGGSPLHF. The CDR3 coding sequence is TGTGCCAGCAGTGAACCATCAGGGGGTTCACCCCTCCACTTT. Using reference TRBV25-1 and TRBJ1-6 for the parts outside the CDR3, the full variable domain is EADIYQTPRYLVIGTGKKITLECSQTMGHDKMYWYQQDPGMELHLIHYSYGVNSTEKGDLSSESTVSRIRTEHFPLTLESARPSHTSQYLCASSEPSGGSPLHFGNGTRLTVT.